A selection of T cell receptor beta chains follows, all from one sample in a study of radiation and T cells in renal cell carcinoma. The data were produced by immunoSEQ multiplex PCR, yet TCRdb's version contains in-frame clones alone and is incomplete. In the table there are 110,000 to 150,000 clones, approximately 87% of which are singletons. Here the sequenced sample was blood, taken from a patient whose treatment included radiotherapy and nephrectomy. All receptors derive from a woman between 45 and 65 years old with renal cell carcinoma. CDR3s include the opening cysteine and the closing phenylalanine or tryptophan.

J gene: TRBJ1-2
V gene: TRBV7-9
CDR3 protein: CASSSGGTVRGVYGYTF

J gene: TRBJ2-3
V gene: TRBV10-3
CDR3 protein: CAIRLGTGEDTQYF

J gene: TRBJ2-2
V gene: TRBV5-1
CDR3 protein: CASSYRDTGELFF

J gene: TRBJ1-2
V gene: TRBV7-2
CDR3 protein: CASSSGRGDGYTF

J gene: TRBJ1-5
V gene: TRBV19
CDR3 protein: CASSINPARQPQHF

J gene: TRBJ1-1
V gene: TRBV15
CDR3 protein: CATSRARVEAFF

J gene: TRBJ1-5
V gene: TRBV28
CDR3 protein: CASTPTRTIQPQHF

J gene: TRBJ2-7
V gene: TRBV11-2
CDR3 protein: CASSLRSYEQYF

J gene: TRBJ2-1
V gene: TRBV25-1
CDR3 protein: CASSESRTGHNEQFF

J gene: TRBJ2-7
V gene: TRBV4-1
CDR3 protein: CASSQDPSSPGNEQYF

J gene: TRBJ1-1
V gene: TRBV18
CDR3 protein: CASSPTGTGNTEAFF

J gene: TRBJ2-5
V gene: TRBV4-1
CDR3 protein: CASSRNRGGETQYF

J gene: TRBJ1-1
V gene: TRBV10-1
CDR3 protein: CASSDRDNTEAFF

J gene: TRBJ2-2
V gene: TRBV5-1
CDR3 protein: CASSLALGTGELFF

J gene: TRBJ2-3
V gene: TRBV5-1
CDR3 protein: CASSLSGVHTDTQYF

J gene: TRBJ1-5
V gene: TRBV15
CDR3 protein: CATSREPRYSNQPQHF

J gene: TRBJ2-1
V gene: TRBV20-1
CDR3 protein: CSAKDNEQFF

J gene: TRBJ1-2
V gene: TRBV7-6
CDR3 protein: CAARRGGNYGYTF

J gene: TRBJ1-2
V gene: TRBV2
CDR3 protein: CASMPDRGQGYTF

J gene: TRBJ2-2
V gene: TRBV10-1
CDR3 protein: CASSEGTQNTGELFF

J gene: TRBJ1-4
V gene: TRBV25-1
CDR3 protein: CASSEWGGEPNEKLFF

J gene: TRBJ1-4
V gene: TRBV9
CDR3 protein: CASSDRDRGEKLFF

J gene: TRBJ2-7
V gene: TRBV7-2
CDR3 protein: CASSLPSAMGEQYF

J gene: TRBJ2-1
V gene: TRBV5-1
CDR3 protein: CASSLDSSSYNEQFF

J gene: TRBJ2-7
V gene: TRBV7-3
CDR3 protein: CASSPTGQGTHEQYF

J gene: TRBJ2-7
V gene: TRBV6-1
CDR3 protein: CASTPNIEQYF

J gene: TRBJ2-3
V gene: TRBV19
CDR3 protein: CASSIAVGTDTQYF

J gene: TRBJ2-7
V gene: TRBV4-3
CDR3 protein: CASSQARLSYEQYF

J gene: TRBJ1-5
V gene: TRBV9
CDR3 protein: CASSVDPEGAQHF

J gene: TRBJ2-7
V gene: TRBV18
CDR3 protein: CASSLQGYEQYF

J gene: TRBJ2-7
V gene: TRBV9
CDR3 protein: CASSSRQGFDEQYF

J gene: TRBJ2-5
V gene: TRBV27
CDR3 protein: CASSFSGRGQETQYF

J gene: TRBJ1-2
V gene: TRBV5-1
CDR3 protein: CASSGTVNYGYTF

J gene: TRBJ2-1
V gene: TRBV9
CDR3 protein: CASSTRGDRGLNEQFF

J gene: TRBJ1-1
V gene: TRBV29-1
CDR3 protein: CSAGITEAFF

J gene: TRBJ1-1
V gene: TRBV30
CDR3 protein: CAWRGGRSTEAFF

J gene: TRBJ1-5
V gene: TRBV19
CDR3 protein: CASSIEDRTNQPQHF

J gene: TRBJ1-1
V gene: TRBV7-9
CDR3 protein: CASSSVIAFF

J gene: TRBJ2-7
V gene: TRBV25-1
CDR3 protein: CASSEWGTGSYEQYF

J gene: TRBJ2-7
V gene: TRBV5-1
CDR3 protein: CASSDSYEQYF

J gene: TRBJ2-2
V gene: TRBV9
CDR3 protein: CASSVVWREAPGELFF